The clone carrying this TCR beta chain was counted between two and nine times. The antigen remains undetermined. The CDR3 length is 18 residues. V lost 2 bases and J lost 0, with 16 bases in between. Germline assignment: CDR1 MNHEY and CDR2 SVGAGI. cDNA molecules carried unique molecular identifiers, and template switching added a universal primer site. Via MiXCR, TCRdb re-called the 5' RACE reads, giving one row per CDR3 protein. Of some 270,000 distinct CDR3 sequences in the sample, around 8.8% were seen once. The data were taken from a study of identical twins. General study results and limits: While abundant cord blood beta clonotypes carried fewer insertions, memory repertoires showed no such pattern. The study drew conclusions from cross-sectional statistical analysis, not from following the same donors. Weaker excess sharing between twins was seen in beta out-of-frame sequences.

The same data also contributed to another study, on yellow fever vaccine responses in identical twins.

The V and J genes are TRBV6-5 and TRBJ2-2; weak D call: TRBD2 (6 bases). This clonotype originated in a young woman in good health. The source material was CD8+ T cells sorted from blood. The CDR3 loop is CASSYTRVGGANTGELFF. The CDR3 bases are TGTGCCAGCAGTTACACGCGGGTGGGGGGAGCGAACACCGGGGAGCTGTTTTTT.